This TCR beta chain was recorded in a study of T-cell memory formation after mild COVID-19. Notes on the study in general: That cross-reactive memory joined was suggested by some responding clones appearing in pre-infection memory. Day 15 to 85 contracting clones showed balanced CD4/CD8; day 15 to 37 expanders favored CD4+.

Via MiXCR, TCRdb re-called the 5' RACE reads, giving one row per CDR3 protein. The profile shows approximately 250,000 distinct CDR3 sequences, approximately 16% of them singletons. This clonotype was detected only a few times. The antigen is not known. This clonotype was obtained from a man aged 18 to 35 who had mild COVID-19 (a few samples of this study predate the infection). Cell type and time point are not known. The sequenced material came from PBMCs or a T cell subset sorted from them (not recorded which).

CDR3 in amino acids: CASSFSPGRQHNSGNTIYF. CDR3 coding DNA: TGTGCCAGCAGTTTTTCGCCGGGACGCCAACATAACTCTGGAAACACCATATATTTT. The gene calls are TRBV6-6 and TRBJ1-3; weak D call: TRBD1 (5 bases). The CDR3 runs to 19 residues. Germline lookup yields CDR1 MNHNY and CDR2 SVGAGI (reference sequence). Trimming removed 4 bases at V and 0 bases at J, with 22 bases between.